The TCR beta chain under discussion was sequenced for a study of glioma-infiltrating T cells after dendritic cell vaccination (TCRdb year 2016). With regard to the full study: The cohort comprised about 15 glioblastoma patients from Phase I and II dendritic cell vaccination trials, 9 newly diagnosed and 6 with recurrent disease. Between the early 2000s and the early 2010s, patients were given autologous tumor lysate-pulsed dendritic cell vaccination. The vaccine was prepared from monocyte-derived dendritic cells that were cultured for seven days with IL-4 and GM-CSF and then pulsed overnight with autologous tumor lysate. Each patient got three intradermal injections of the dendritic cell vaccine, spaced at biweekly intervals, in the arm below the axilla. In glioblastoma patients vaccinated with dendritic cells, deep sequencing of TCR beta CDR3 regions served to measure tumor-infiltrating lymphocyte content and to compare repertoires between tumor and blood. Survival after dendritic cell vaccination was correlated with TCR sequencing metrics such as TIL content and the overlap between tumor and blood repertoires.

General study outcomes and caveats: Higher estimated pretreatment TIL content predicted longer time to progression and overall survival after dendritic cell vaccination. The three-group TCR overlap response model was described as speculative and requiring prospective validation. The cohort was small and heterogeneous, with few patients having full blood and tumor sets and even fewer initial-recurrent tumor pairs. TCR clonality showed no direct relationship with survival, which suggests that a diverse polyclonal response may matter.

With regard to this clone: Its antigen has not been determined. There are no base qualities to consult, and no much larger clone falls within one base.

The immunoSEQ assay amplified TCRB CDR3 regions from about 2 micrograms of genomic DNA, or from all available DNA when less than that amount was available. The multiplex PCR employed 60 forward primers targeting TCR V beta segments and 13 reverse primers targeting J beta segments. To estimate the number of reads per starting template, synthetic control templates were added to each sample at limiting dilution. Reads of 87 bp were generated by sequencing on the Illumina HiSeq System. Turning to the authors' computational methods: PCR and sequencing errors were removed by a nearest neighbor algorithm that merged closely related sequences. TCR overlap was measured as the percentage of unique tumor TCR beta sequences that were also present in the peripheral blood of the same patient. Here the immuneACCESS table is served through TCRdb, limited to in-frame sequences with V and J called. Missing clones are a known gap in these copies; in checked studies unresolved V genes cover under half, and the rest lacks a known reason. D and trimming were read from the DNA, whereas the V and J calls and clone size are those reported in that table. The sample records 45,000 to 60,000 clones, roughly 80% of which are singletons. 15% to 18% of the sample is in the top ten clones.

The time point label, as the study defines it: after dendritic cell vaccination, including at tumor progression/relapse. Patients were selected for having adequate residual fresh-frozen tumor tissue and more than two years of available survival data. None of the glioblastoma patients carried an isocitrate dehydrogenase mutation, although molecular status otherwise varied. PBMC were collected before vaccination, two weeks after the third vaccination, and at tumor progression when it occurred. The Qiagen DNeasy Blood extraction Kit was used to extract genomic DNA. Relative to germline, V is 5 bases shorter and J is 2 bases shorter, with 3 bases between their ends. CDR1 and CDR2 (SGHTA, FQGNSA) derive from the germline V gene. The CDR3 runs 11 amino acids, cysteine and phenylalanine included. Of the read, only the CDR3 DNA is kept; its 33 bases are in frame from base 1.

This TCR derives from a human donor with glioblastoma. The rearranged segments are TRBV7-2 and TRBJ2-5; no D gene call is confident. This specimen consisted of blood, obtained after dendritic cell vaccination. The CDR3 here reads CASSIQETQYF. The DNA is TGTGCCAGCAGCATACAAGAGACCCAGTACTTC.